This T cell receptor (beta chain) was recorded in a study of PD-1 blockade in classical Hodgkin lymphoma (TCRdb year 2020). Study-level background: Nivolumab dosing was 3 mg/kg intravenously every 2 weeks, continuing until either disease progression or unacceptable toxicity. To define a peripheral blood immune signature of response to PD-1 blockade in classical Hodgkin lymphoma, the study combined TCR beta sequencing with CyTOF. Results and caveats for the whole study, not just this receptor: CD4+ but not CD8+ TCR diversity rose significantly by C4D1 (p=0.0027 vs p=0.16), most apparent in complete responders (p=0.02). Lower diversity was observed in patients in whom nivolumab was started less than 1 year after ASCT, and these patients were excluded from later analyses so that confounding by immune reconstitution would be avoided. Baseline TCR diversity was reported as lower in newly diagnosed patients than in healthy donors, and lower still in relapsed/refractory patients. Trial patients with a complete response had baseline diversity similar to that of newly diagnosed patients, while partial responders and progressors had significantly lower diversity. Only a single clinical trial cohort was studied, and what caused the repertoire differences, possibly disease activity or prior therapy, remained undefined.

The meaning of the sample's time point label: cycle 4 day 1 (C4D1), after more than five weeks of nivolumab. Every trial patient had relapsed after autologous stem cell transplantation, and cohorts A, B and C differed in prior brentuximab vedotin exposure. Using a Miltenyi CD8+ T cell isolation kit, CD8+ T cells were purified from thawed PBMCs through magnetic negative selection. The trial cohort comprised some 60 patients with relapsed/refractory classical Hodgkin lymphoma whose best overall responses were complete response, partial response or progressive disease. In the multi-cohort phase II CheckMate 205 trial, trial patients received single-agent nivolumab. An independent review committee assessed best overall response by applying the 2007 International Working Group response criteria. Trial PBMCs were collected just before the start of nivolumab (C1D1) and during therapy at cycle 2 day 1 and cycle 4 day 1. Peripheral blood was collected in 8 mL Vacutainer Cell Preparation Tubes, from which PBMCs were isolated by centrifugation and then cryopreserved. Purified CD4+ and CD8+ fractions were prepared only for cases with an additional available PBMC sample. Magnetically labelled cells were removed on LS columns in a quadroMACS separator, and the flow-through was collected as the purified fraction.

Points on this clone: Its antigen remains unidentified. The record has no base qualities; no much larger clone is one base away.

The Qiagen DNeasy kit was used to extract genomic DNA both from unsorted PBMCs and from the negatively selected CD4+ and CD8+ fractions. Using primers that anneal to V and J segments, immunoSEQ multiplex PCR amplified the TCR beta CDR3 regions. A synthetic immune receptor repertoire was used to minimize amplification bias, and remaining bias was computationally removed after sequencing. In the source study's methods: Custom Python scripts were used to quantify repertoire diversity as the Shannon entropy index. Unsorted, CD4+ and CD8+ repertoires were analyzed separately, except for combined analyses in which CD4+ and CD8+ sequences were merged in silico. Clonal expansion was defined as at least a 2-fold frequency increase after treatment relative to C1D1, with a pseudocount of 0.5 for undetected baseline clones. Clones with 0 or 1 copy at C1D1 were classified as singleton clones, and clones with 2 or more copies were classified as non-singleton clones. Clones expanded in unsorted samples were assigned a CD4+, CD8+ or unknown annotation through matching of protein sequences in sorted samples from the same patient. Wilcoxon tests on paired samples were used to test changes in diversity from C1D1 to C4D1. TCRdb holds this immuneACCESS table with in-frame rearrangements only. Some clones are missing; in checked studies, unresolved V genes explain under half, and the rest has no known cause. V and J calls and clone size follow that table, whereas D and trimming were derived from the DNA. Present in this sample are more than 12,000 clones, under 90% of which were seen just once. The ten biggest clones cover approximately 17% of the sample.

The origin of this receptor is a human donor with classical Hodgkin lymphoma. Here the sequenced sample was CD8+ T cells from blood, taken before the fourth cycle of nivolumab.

The CDR3 region has the sequence CASSEGREAYNEQFF. The DNA sequence is given as TGTGCCAGCAGTGAGGGGCGGGAAGCTTACAATGAGCAGTTCTTC. The sequence links TRBV2 to TRBJ2-1, with TRBD2 tentatively as D gene (6 bases match). Reading the germline V gene gives CDR1 SNHLY and CDR2 FYNNEI. V sheds 3 bases and J sheds 4 bases, leaving 13 bases between their ends. From its cysteine to its phenylalanine, the CDR3 spans 15 amino acids. Just CDR3 DNA is preserved here, 45 bases in frame from base 1. The full variable domain, completed from the reference TRBV2 and TRBJ2-1 proteins outside the CDR3, reads EPEVTQTPSHQVTQMGQEVILRCVPISNHLYFYWYRQILGQKVEFLVSFYNNEISEKSEIFDDQFSVERPDGSNFTLKIRSTKLEDSAMYFCASSEGREAYNEQFFGPGTRLTVL.